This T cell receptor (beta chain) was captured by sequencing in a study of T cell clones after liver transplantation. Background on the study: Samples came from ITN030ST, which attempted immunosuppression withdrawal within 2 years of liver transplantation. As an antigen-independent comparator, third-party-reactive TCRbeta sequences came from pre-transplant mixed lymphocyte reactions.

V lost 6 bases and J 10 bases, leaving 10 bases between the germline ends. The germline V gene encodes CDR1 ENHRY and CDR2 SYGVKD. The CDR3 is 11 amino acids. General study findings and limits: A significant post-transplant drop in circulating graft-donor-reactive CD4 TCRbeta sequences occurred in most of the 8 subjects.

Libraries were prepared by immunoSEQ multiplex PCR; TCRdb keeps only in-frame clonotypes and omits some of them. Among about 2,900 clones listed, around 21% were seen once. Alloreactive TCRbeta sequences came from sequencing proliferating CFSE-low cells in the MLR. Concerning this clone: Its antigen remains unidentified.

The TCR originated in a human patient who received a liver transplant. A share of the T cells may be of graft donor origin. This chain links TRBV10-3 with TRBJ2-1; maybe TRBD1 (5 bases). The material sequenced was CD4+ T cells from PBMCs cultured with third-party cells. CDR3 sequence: CAISQGSEQFF. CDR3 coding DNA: TGTGCCATCAGCCAGGGAAGCGAGCAGTTCTTC.